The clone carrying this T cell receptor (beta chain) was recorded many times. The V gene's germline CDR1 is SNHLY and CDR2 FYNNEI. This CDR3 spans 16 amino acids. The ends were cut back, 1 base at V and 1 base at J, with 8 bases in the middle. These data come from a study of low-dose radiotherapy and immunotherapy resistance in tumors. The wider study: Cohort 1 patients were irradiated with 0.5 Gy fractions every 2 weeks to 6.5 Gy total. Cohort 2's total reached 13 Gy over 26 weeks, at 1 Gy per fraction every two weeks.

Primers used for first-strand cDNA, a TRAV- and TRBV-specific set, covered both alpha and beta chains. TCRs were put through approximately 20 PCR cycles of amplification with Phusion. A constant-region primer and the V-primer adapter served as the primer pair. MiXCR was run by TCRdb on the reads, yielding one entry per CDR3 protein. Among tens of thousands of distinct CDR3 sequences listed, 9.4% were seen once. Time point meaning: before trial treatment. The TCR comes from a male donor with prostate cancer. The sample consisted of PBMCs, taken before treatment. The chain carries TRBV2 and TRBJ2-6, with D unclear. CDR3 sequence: CASSEDANSGANVLTF. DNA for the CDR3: TGTGCCAGCAGTGAAGACGCGAATTCTGGGGCCAACGTCCTGACTTTC.